This is a list of T cell receptor beta chains from one sample in a study of CD8+ T cells in alopecia areata. Profiling relied on immunoSEQ multiplex PCR, and the TCRdb table lists in-frame clones only, not all of them. This sample has fewer than 110,000 clones, with 84% found just once. This sample comprised CD8+ T cells sorted from blood, obtained at week 24, from a patient treated with tofacitinib. Every receptor here comes from a human donor with alopecia areata. The CDR3 runs from the conserved cysteine through the conserved F or W. The D gene is left open where the match is weak. Not all rows give a size; the values are once, few, many and, for expanded clones, a class.

NA	TRBV15	NA	TRBJ2-7	TGTGCCACCAGCAGAGATCACCGAGAGGCCTACGAGCAGTACTTC	CATSRDHREAYEQYF
NA	TRBV6-1	NA	TRBJ2-1	TGTGCCAGCAGTGGATCCAGGGAAGCCTACAATGAGCAGTTCTTC	CASSGSREAYNEQFF
once	TRBV19	NA	TRBJ2-5	TGTGCCAGTAGTACTTCGACAATGTACCAAGAGACCCAGTACTTC	CASSTSTMYQETQYF
NA	TRBV19	NA	TRBJ2-7	TGTGCCAGTAGTATTCGGGAAGGTATAACCTACGAGCAGTACTTC	CASSIREGITYEQYF
few	TRBV7-9	NA	TRBJ2-7	TGTGCCAGCAGGGGATTAGAAGACGAGCAGTACTTC	CASRGLEDEQYF
NA	TRBV7-2	NA	TRBJ2-7	TGTGCCAGCAGCAAAACGTCGCAGGTTGCCCCCTACGAGCAGTACTTC	CASSKTSQVAPYEQYF
NA	TRBV11-1	NA	TRBJ2-2	TGTGCCAGCAGCGTCCTGGAGGGCAACACCGGGGAGCTGTTTTTT	CASSVLEGNTGELFF
once	TRBV4-3	TRBD2	TRBJ2-3	TGCGCCAGCAGCCAAGATAGCGGGGGGCGGGCAGATACGCAGTATTTT	CASSQDSGGRADTQYF
NA	TRBV30	NA	TRBJ2-5	TGTGCCTGGGAAGACGGGACAAACTGGGCAGAGACCCAGTACTTC	CAWEDGTNWAETQYF
NA	TRBV7-9	NA	TRBJ1-1	TGTGCCAGCAGCTTAGAGGTTGGCCTAAACACTGAAGCTTTCTTT	CASSLEVGLNTEAFF
NA	TRBV7-9	NA	TRBJ1-1	TGTGCCAGCAGCTTCGAAGGGAACACTGAAGCTTTCTTT	CASSFEGNTEAFF
few	TRBV19	TRBD1	TRBJ2-3	TGTGCCAGTAGCCCCGGGACAGGGGGCACAGATACGCAGTATTTT	CASSPGTGGTDTQYF
NA	TRBV4-3	TRBD1	TRBJ1-2	TGCGCCAGCAGCCAACTCGGACAGGGGGACTCTTGGTATGGCTACACCTTC	CASSQLGQGDSWYGYTF
NA	TRBV7-9	NA	TRBJ2-3	TGTGCCAGCAGCTTAGCTACAGAGGCAGATACGCAGTATTTT	CASSLATEADTQYF
NA	TRBV2	NA	TRBJ2-3	TGTGCCAGCAGTGAAGTGGCGGGGCGCGGCACAGATACGCAGTATTTT	CASSEVAGRGTDTQYF
NA	TRBV19	TRBD2	TRBJ2-3	TGTGCCAGTAGTTCTAGCGGTTACACAGATACGCAGTATTTT	CASSSSGYTDTQYF
once	TRBV29-1	NA	TRBJ2-3	TGCAGCGTTGATTCCCGACAGTCAGATACGCAGTATTTT	CSVDSRQSDTQYF
NA	TRBV15	TRBD1	TRBJ1-4	TGTGCCACCAGCAGAGTTCCGGGACAGACTGCAACTAATGAAAAACTGTTTTTT	CATSRVPGQTATNEKLFF
once	TRBV5-6	TRBD1	TRBJ1-4	TGTGCCAGCAGATACAGGGGAGGATTTGAAAAACTGTTTTTT	CASRYRGGFEKLFF
NA	TRBV4-3	NA	TRBJ1-1	TGCGCCAGCAGAGCCGGGCAGGGGAACACTGAAGCTTTCTTT	CASRAGQGNTEAFF
once	TRBV4-1	NA	TRBJ1-5	TGCGCCAGCAGCCCCCACGGGGCCGACCATAGCAATCAGCCCCAGCATTTT	CASSPHGADHSNQPQHF
once	TRBV20-1	NA	TRBJ2-7	TGCAGTGCCCGTGACAGTTACGAGCAGTACTTC	CSARDSYEQYF
NA	TRBV2	TRBD2	TRBJ2-1	TGTGCCAGCGGGACTAGCGGGGGCAATGAGCAGTTCTTC	CASGTSGGNEQFF
NA	TRBV4-1	NA	TRBJ2-7	TGCGCCAGCAGCCAACCATTCGAAGTGCGAGAGCAGTACTTC	CASSQPFEVREQYF
NA	TRBV4-1	TRBD1	TRBJ2-7	TGCGCCAGCAGCCAAGACAGGGGGCTCTACGAGCAGTACTTC	CASSQDRGLYEQYF
NA	TRBV5-1	NA	TRBJ2-7	TGCGCCAGCAGCTTTGATTCGACGGGACTTTTCTCCTACGAGCAGTACTTC	CASSFDSTGLFSYEQYF
NA	TRBV4-2	TRBD2	TRBJ2-4	TGTGCCAGCAGCCAAGTACCAACTAGCGAAACAGCCAAAAACATTCAGTACTTC	CASSQVPTSETAKNIQYF
NA	TRBV5-6	NA	TRBJ2-2	TGTGCCAGCAGCGTCCGGACACCCCTAAGCATCACCGGGGAGCTGTTTTTT	CASSVRTPLSITGELFF
once	TRBV6-5	NA	TRBJ2-1	TGTGCCAGCAGTTACACCAATGAGCAGTTCTTC	CASSYTNEQFF
NA	TRBV6-5	NA	TRBJ2-1	TGTGCCAGCACCCCCCAGGGAGGTTACAATGAGCAGTTCTTC	CASTPQGGYNEQFF
NA	TRBV6-5	NA	TRBJ2-5	TGTGCCAGCAGTTACTCGATGGTCAGGGGTCAAGAGACCCAGTACTTC	CASSYSMVRGQETQYF
few	TRBV7-9	NA	TRBJ2-7	TGTGCCAGCAGCCAAGATGGTCAGCCATCCTACGAGCAGTACTTC	CASSQDGQPSYEQYF
NA	TRBV29-1	NA	TRBJ2-1	TGCAGCGTTGTGCTGGACATTTTGAATGAGCAGTTCTTC	CSVVLDILNEQFF
NA	TRBV6-1	NA	TRBJ1-3	TGTGCCAGCAGTGTCTCGTGGGGGACTGGAAACACCATATATTTT	CASSVSWGTGNTIYF
NA	TRBV27	TRBD2	TRBJ2-5	TGTGCCAGCAGGGGACTAACCCCGGGAGAGACCCAGTACTTC	CASRGLTPGETQYF
NA	TRBV6-5	NA	TRBJ2-1	TGTGCCAGCAGCCACGGGGGAAACAATGAGCAGTTCTTC	CASSHGGNNEQFF
NA	TRBV29-1	NA	TRBJ2-1	TGCAGCGTTGAAAAACAGGCTAGGGTCAATGAGCAGTTCTTC	CSVEKQARVNEQFF
once	TRBV7-2	NA	TRBJ1-5	TGTGCCAGCAGCTTTAATCCCCCGCGGACAGCTGGGGAGCCCCAGCATTTT	CASSFNPPRTAGEPQHF
NA	TRBV30	NA	TRBJ2-7	TGTGCCTGGAGTGTTGGGCAGAGCTCCTACGAGCAGTACTTC	CAWSVGQSSYEQYF
NA	TRBV5-4	NA	TRBJ2-2	TGTGCCAGCAGCTTGGCAGGTGGGGGTCGGACCGGGGAGCTGTTTTTT	CASSLAGGGRTGELFF